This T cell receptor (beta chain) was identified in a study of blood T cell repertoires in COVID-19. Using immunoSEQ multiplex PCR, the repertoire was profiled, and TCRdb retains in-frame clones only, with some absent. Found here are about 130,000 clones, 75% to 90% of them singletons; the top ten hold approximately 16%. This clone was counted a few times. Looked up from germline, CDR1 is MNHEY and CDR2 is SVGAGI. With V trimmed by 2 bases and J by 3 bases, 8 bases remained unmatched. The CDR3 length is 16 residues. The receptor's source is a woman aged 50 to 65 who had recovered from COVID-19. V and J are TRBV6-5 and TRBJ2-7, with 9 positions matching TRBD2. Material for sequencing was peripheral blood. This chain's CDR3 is CASSYAPSGVIYEQYF. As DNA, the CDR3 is TGTGCCAGCAGTTACGCCCCTAGCGGGGTCATCTACGAGCAGTACTTC.